Detailed here is one TCR beta chain. These data are taken from a study of T cell changes during pregnancy in multiple sclerosis. Sequencing was performed with immunoSEQ multiplex PCR; in TCRdb, only in-frame clones are kept and a portion is missing. The data contain 25,000 to 30,000 clones, 70% to 90% of them singletons. Trimming at V came to 3 bases and at J to 6 bases, leaving 9 bases not matched to a gene. CDR1 is GTSNPN and CDR2 is SVGIG in the germline V gene (reference sequence). The CDR3 covers 15 residues. This TCR derives from a female donor with multiple sclerosis, enrolled in a pregnancy study. V usage is TRBV30 and J usage is TRBJ2-1, with 9 bases fitting TRBD2. The sequencing here drew on CD8+ T cells from peripheral blood mononuclear cells, taken in the second trimester of pregnancy. The CDR3 DNA reads TGTGCCTGGAGCGTGTTGGCGGGGGGGCTCAATGAGCAGTTCTTC. Translated, it gives CAWSVLAGGLNEQFF.